The source of this TCR beta chain is a study of blood T cell repertoires in COVID-19. Study as a whole: The study drew acute and convalescent COVID-19 samples from the United States, Italy and Spain. In each case, the material was cDNA or gDNA derived from T cells, B-cell-depleted T cells, or PBMCs.

This CDR3 is built from 14 residues. Trimming took off 0 bases at V and 2 bases at J, with 8 bases between the two ends. CDR1 is SGHTA, CDR2 FQGNSA, per germline. Study processing details: The assay estimated nucleated cells by amplifying reference gene primers. TCRdb's table, derived via immunoSEQ multiplex PCR, lists solely in-frame clones and lacks some. V and J calls plus clone size are reproduced from that table; the DNA served to infer D and trimming. The table shows roughly 57,000 clones, with roughly 90% occurring only once. V and J are TRBV7-2 and TRBJ2-7, with a possible D match to TRBD2 (7 bases). Sequenced material: peripheral blood. The clonotype originates from a human donor in a cohort sampled during active COVID-19. The CDR3 coding sequence is TGTGCCAGCAGCTTAGCGGGGGGGCCCTACGAGCAGTACTTC. Translating gives CASSLAGGPYEQYF.